This T cell receptor (beta chain) was identified in a study of blood T cells in healthy people across ages. Study findings and constraints: A strong correlation was found between TCR beta diversity and the percentage of naive T cells.

CDR1 SGHTA and CDR2 FQGNSA come from the germline V gene. Between the trimmed V and J ends, which lost 5 bases and 5 bases, there was a span of 18 bases. The CDR3 runs to 15 residues. As regards this clonotype: Its antigen is not identified.

A second PCR, run for roughly 6 to 11 cycles, used a sample-barcoded 5' primer plus a J-beta primer mix. Tags on each cDNA molecule came from a template-switch adaptor with 12 random nucleotides. At least 3 million CDR3-containing paired-end reads were obtained per sample. TCRdb reprocessed the 5' RACE reads via MiXCR and lists one record per CDR3 protein. The sample comprises hundreds of thousands of distinct CDR3 sequences, under 40% of which are singletons, and over 10% rests with the top ten. The sample taken for sequencing was blood. The clonotype was recovered from a man aged 18 to 35 in good health. This chain links TRBV7-2 with TRBJ2-5; either TRBD1 or TRBD2 may fit D (5 bases each). The CDR3 DNA reads TGTGCCAGCAGCGAAGTCGGGGCTAGCTGGGAGACCCAGTACTTC. Protein: CASSEVGASWETQYF.